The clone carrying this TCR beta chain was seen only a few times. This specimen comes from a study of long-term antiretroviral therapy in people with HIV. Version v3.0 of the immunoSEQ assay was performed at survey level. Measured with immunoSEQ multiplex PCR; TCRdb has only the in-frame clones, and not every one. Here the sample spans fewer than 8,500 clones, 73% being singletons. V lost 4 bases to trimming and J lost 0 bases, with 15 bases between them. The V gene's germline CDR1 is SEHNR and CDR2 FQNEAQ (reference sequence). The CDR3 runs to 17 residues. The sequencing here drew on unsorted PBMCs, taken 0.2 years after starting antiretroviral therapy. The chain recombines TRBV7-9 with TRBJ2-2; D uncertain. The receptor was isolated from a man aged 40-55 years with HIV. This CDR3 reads CASSSRTAISNTGELFF. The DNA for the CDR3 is TGTGCCAGCAGCTCGAGGACGGCGATCTCGAACACCGGGGAGCTGTTTTTT. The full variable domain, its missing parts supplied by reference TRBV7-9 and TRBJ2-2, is DTGVSQNPRHKITKRGQNVTFRCDPISEHNRLYWYRQTLGQGPEFLTYFQNEAQLEKSRLLSDRFSAERPKGSFSTLEIQRTEQGDSAMYLCASSSRTAISNTGELFFGEGSRLTVL.